This TCR beta chain was found in a study of blood T cells in healthy people across ages. Germline V gene data show CDR1 as DFQATT and CDR2 as SNEGSKA (reference sequence). V dropped 5 bases and J dropped 0 bases, with 8 bases sitting between them. The CDR3 totals 13 residues. This clonotype was detected once. A much bigger clone sits one base away, suggesting this may be a read error. Isolated PBMCs totaled at least 6 million in each sample. A second PCR, run for about 6 to 11 cycles, used a sample-barcoded 5' primer plus a J-beta primer mix. One entry per CDR3 protein, called by TCRdb with MiXCR from the 5' RACE reads. Here the sample spans around 1.7 million distinct CDR3 sequences, over 25% being singletons.

The sequenced material came from blood. This TCR was recovered from a young woman in good health. The chain employs TRBV20-1 and TRBJ2-1; no definite D call. The CDR3: CSARNSSYNEQFF. The CDR3 nucleotides are TGCAGTGCTCGGAACAGCTCCTACAATGAGCAGTTCTTC.